The source of this T cell receptor beta chain is a study of beta chain features in type 1 diabetes. Study-wide context: Patients looked much like healthy donors when it came to age, gender and cell yields.

Sequenced material consisted of expressed TCRB transcripts (all of the isolated RNA was reverse transcribed). This table comes from immunoSEQ multiplex PCR, and its TCRdb copy is limited to in-frame clones, with some not included. Counted here are around 650,000 clones, around 11% occurring once; the ten biggest clones make up around 0.12%. Concerning this clone itself: Its antigen is currently unknown.

Germline loops: CDR1 MGHDK, CDR2 SYGVNS. Trimming cost V 6 bases and J 3 bases; bases outside gene matches: 5. CDR3 length equals 15 residues. Study findings and constraints: Lower insertion and higher deletion counts appeared at VDJ junctions in type 1 diabetes patients. Within each of all four CD4+ subsets, Type 1 diabetes patients had TCRB CDR3s that were moderately but significantly shorter.

Sorting based on CD45RO/CCR7/CD25/CD127/CD95/CD27 separated CD4+ naive, central memory, regulatory and stem cell-like memory cells. The receptor was derived from a man aged 30-40 years with type 1 diabetes. The material sequenced was naive CD4+ T cells from blood. The rearrangement uses TRBV25-1 and TRBJ2-2, with TRBD1 matching 9 bases. CDR3 nucleotide sequence: TGTGCCAGCAGACCGGGACAGGGTTACACCGGGGAGCTGTTTTTT. Translated: CASRPGQGYTGELFF. Together with reference TRBV25-1 and TRBJ2-2, the CDR3 gives the full variable domain: EADIYQTPRYLVIGTGKKITLECSQTMGHDKMYWYQQDPGMELHLIHYSYGVNSTEKGDLSSESTVSRIRTEHFPLTLESARPSHTSQYLCASRPGQGYTGELFFGEGSRLTVL.